This T cell receptor (beta chain) is drawn from a study of blood T cell repertoires in COVID-19. Across the study: Samples representing acute and convalescent COVID-19 were sourced from the United States, Italy and Spain. From T cells, B-cell-depleted T cells, or PBMCs came the material, which was cDNA or gDNA.

The Seattle patients joined while their infection was active and were tracked longitudinally afterward. In germline, CDR1 is LNHDA, CDR2 SQIVND (reference sequence). With V trimmed by 7 bases and J by 6 bases, 7 bases remained unmatched. The CDR3 has 14 residues. Per the original data handling: Reference gene primer amplification yielded estimated nucleated cell counts. The assay was immunoSEQ multiplex PCR, and TCRdb's table has in-frame clones only and misses some. V and J calls and clone size are copied from that table; D and trimming were computed from the DNA. Among hundreds of thousands of clones listed, 80% to 95% were seen once.

This sequence originates from a man in his sixties with COVID-19, enrolled during active disease. This chain connects TRBV19 to TRBJ2-2, with 8 bases fitting TRBD2. The material sequenced was peripheral blood. The CDR3 protein is CASIVGSGAGELFF. The DNA for the CDR3 is TGTGCCAGTATCGTGGGTAGCGGGGCCGGGGAGCTGTTTTTT.